The T cell receptor beta chain described here comes from a study of human T cells and chemical hapten exposure. MiXCR, run by TCRdb on the RACE reads, gives a single entry per CDR3 protein. The sample holds around 120,000 distinct CDR3 sequences, approximately 15% seen once. This CDR3 comprises 12 residues. The V and J ends lost 2 bases and 5 bases respectively, with 6 bases between them. Germline CDR1 MNHNY, CDR2 SVGAGI (reference sequence). In its sample, this clonotype was seen many times. Time point indicated: patch test 1, 2 weeks after DPC sensitization. The treatment denotes: therapeutic diphenylcyclopropenone sensitization with weekly scalp DPC.

The rearrangement links TRBV6-6 to TRBJ1-1; D is ambiguous. The sample was whole blood, taken in connection with sensitization to the hapten diphenylcyclopropenone (DPC). The receptor was derived from a man aged 18 to 30 with alopecia areata. Some clones in this sample may be carry-over from other donors' samples. The CDR3 DNA sequence: TGTGCCAGCAGTTACCACCGAACTGAAGCTTTCTTT. This gives the protein CASSYHRTEAFF.